The present T cell receptor beta chain was sequenced within a study of response to subunit inactivated influenza vaccine. Whole-study results and caveats: The study's authors posited that every seasonal influenza vaccination enlists few new T cells.

From the RT-PCR reads, TCRdb called clonotypes with MiXCR, one entry per CDR3 protein. The repertoire has fewer than 350,000 distinct CDR3 sequences, roughly a fifth of them found once; the top ten carry approximately 10%. CDR3 length: 13 residues. Trimming took off 10 bases at V and 2 bases at J, with 12 bases between the two ends. CDR1 is MNHEY and CDR2 is SVGEGT in the germline V gene. At least ten counts were recorded for this clonotype. Its antigen is unidentified. This chain connects TRBV6-2 or TRBV6-3 to TRBJ1-5; possibly TRBD1 for D (5 bases). Sequencing was performed on PBMCs from blood, taken less than 22 months after vaccination. The receptor's source is a man aged 50 to 75 who received an inactivated influenza vaccine. CDR3 sequence reads: CATVGTGNQPQHF. Here the CDR3 DNA reads TGTGCCACCGTTGGGACCGGCAATCAGCCCCAGCATTTT.